This entry lists 7 T cell receptor beta chains sequenced from one sample in a study of identifying expanded T cells in peripheral blood. Profiling relied on immunoSEQ multiplex PCR, and the TCRdb table lists in-frame clones only, not all of them. The profile shows under 95,000 clones, about 89% of them singletons. Sequencing input: blood. Source of these receptors: a person aged 18 to 70 in good health.

The rearrangement joins TRBV13 to TRBJ1-1, with TRBD1 matching over 8 bases. V trimming: 4 bases; J trimming: 1 base; junction bases outside the gene matches: 5. Germline V gene sequence: CDR1 PRHDT, CDR2 FYEKMQ (reference sequence). The CDR3 has 15 amino acids. The CDR3 sequence: CASSSPGTGNTEAFF. The CDR3 DNA reads TGTGCCAGCAGCTCGCCAGGGACAGGGAACACTGAAGCTTTCTTT.

This chain connects TRBV7-2 to TRBJ2-1; maybe TRBD2 (5 bases). This CDR3 has 15 residues. The germline gives CDR1 SGHTA, CDR2 FQGNSA. The V end was cut by 5 bases, the J end by 0 bases, with 11 bases between. CDR3 in amino acids: CASSPTRFSYNEQFF. The CDR3, as DNA: TGTGCCAGCAGCCCAACTAGATTCTCCTACAATGAGCAGTTCTTC.

This clone showed up just once. The V call is TRBV7-9, the J call TRBJ2-7; 7 bases agree with TRBD2. Losses at the gene ends were 6 bases for V and 5 bases for J; bases not matched to a gene: 10. This CDR3 is 14 amino acids long. Looked up from germline, CDR1 is SEHNR and CDR2 is FQNEAQ (reference sequence). The CDR3 loop reads CASSGPGGHNEQYF. CDR3 DNA sequence: TGTGCCAGCAGTGGGCCGGGAGGTCACAACGAGCAGTACTTC.

The rearrangement links TRBV7-8 to TRBJ2-2; TRBD2 might be the D (6 bases). This CDR3 contains 17 residues. Looked up from germline, CDR1 is SGHVS and CDR2 is FQNEAQ. The V and J ends lost 0 bases and 1 base respectively, with 12 bases between them. CDR3 protein: CASSLALRRENTGELFF. The DNA for the CDR3 is TGTGCCAGCAGCTTAGCGCTAAGGAGGGAGAACACCGGGGAGCTGTTTTTT.

The chain links TRBV5-1 to TRBJ1-1; D perhaps matches TRBD1 (6 bases). Deletions cut 6 bases from V and 3 bases from J, with 15 bases between. The CDR3 runs to 14 residues. CDR1 and CDR2 from the germline V gene are SGHRS and YFSETQ. CDR3: CASMELEGDTEAFF. The CDR3 DNA sequence: TGCGCCAGCATGGAACTAGAGGGGGACACTGAAGCTTTCTTT.

The chain links TRBV28 to TRBJ2-7; 8 bases are a match to TRBD1. The CDR3 runs 15 residues. Germline V gene lookup returns CDR1 MDHEN and CDR2 SYDVKM. Losses at the gene ends were 1 base for V and 3 bases for J; bases not matched to a gene: 5. The CDR3 is CASSLSDRGNYEQYF. The CDR3 bases are TGTGCCAGCAGTTTATCCGACAGGGGAAACTACGAGCAGTACTTC.

The CDR3 region is CASSDPLSYTF. The CDR3 DNA follows: TGTGCCAGTAGCGACCCCTTAAGTTACACCTTC. V gene TRBV19 combines with J gene TRBJ1-2; D ambiguous. The germline V gene encodes CDR1 LNHDA and CDR2 SQIVND (reference sequence). Trimming shortened V by 6 bases and J by 11 bases, and 13 bases separated the two germline ends. This CDR3 spans 11 amino acids. The full variable domain, rest sourced from reference TRBV19 and TRBJ1-2, is DGGITQSPKYLFRKEGQNVTLSCEQNLNHDAMYWYRQDPGQGLRLIYYSQIVNDFQKGDIAEGYSVSREKKESFPLTVTSAQKNPTAFYLCASSDPLSYTFGSGTRLTVV.